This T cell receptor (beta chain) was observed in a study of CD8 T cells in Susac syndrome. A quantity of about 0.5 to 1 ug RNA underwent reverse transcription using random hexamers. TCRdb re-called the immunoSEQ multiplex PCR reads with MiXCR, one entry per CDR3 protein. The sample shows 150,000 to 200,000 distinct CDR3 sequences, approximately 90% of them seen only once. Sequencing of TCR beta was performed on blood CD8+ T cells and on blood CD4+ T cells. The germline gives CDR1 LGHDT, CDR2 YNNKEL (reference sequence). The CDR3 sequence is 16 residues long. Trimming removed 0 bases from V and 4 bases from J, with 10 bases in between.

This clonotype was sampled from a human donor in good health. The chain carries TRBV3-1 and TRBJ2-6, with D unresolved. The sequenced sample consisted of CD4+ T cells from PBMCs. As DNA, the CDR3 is TGTGCCAGCAGCCAAGATCCAGCAGCGGGGGCCAACGTCCTGACTTTC. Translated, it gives CASSQDPAAGANVLTF. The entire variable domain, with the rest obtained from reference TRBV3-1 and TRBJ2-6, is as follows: DTAVSQTPKYLVTQMGNDKSIKCEQNLGHDTMYWYKQDSKKFLKIMFSYNNKELIINETVPNRFSPKSPDKAHLNLHINSLELGDSAVYFCASSQDPAAGANVLTFGAGSRLTVL.